These 24 T cell receptor beta chains originate from one sample sequenced in a study of cytomegalovirus exposure and HLA in healthy donors. The PCR was carried out with 60 Vbeta primers and 13 Jbeta primers. TCRdb's copy holds only in-frame clones and misses some; the assay was immunoSEQ multiplex PCR. The data contain roughly 180,000 clones, roughly three quarters of them singletons. Sequencing was performed on PBMCs. The receptor set was obtained from a male donor in good health and CMV-seronegative.

This chain joins TRBV4-1 and TRBJ1-5; D not certain. Germline V gives CDR1 MGHRA, CDR2 YSYEKL. There are 13 residues in the CDR3. Trimming took 9 bases from V and 4 from J, leaving 13 bases between them. The CDR3 region is CASRGDLNQPQHF. The CDR3 DNA is TGCGCCAGTCGGGGAGATCTAAATCAGCCCCAGCATTTT.

The V and J genes are TRBV27 and TRBJ1-5, with unresolved D. Germline V lookup: CDR1 MNHEY, CDR2 SMNVEV (reference sequence). CDR3 length: 15 amino acids. Trimming stripped 5 bases from V and 0 bases from J, with 11 bases between. CDR3 in DNA: TGTGCCAGCAGTCCTCAGAGGATTAGCAATCAGCCCCAGCATTTT. Translating it yields CASSPQRISNQPQHF.

The CDR3, as DNA: TGTGCCAGTAGTCTTTACTTTAGCTCCTACAATGAGCAGTTCTTC. Protein: CASSLYFSSYNEQFF. The chain is built from TRBV19 and TRBJ2-1; D is undetermined. The CDR3 totals 15 residues. Germline loops: CDR1 LNHDA, CDR2 SQIVND (reference sequence). Between the trimmed V and J ends, which lost 5 bases and 0 bases, there was a span of 11 bases.

This chain joins TRBV27 and TRBJ1-5; no firm D call. Trimming cost V 0 bases and J 3 bases, with 3 bases left between them. Germline V lookup: CDR1 MNHEY, CDR2 SMNVEV (reference sequence). This CDR3 is built from 13 residues. CDR3 sequence reads: CASSLSINQPQHF. The CDR3 nucleotides are TGTGCCAGCAGTTTATCCATCAATCAGCCCCAGCATTTT.

This clone was observed a few times. The V gene is TRBV5-1, the J gene TRBJ2-1; maybe TRBD2 (6 bases). From germline, CDR1 is SGHRS and CDR2 YFSETQ. The CDR3 consists of 15 residues. Between the trimmed V and J ends, which lost 0 bases and 9 bases, there was a span of 16 bases. Written as DNA, the CDR3 is TGCGCCAGCAGCTTGGCCTTAGCGGTTTCGGGTGAGCAGTTCTTC. This codes for CASSLALAVSGEQFF.

This chain connects TRBV13 to TRBJ2-2; 9 bases align to TRBD1. Trimming removed 4 bases from V and 3 bases from J; junction bases left unmatched: 6. This CDR3 is built from 16 residues. CDR1 PRHDT and CDR2 FYEKMQ come from the germline V gene (reference sequence). The CDR3 region is CASSSYRGLDTGELFF. DNA for the CDR3: TGTGCCAGCAGCTCCTACAGGGGGCTAGACACCGGGGAGCTGTTTTTT.

The V call is TRBV30, the J call TRBJ1-5, with no clear D. CDR1 GTSNPN and CDR2 SVGIG come from the germline V gene (reference sequence). CDR3 length equals 13 residues. Trimming shortened V by 1 base and J by 6 bases, and 10 bases separated the two germline ends. DNA for the CDR3: TGTGCCTGGAGTGGGGGAGGGCCTCAGCCCCAGCATTTT. Translated, it gives CAWSGGGPQPQHF.

The chain recombines TRBV18 with TRBJ2-1; TRBD2 matches 12 bases. The CDR3 runs 17 residues. In germline, CDR1 is KGHSH, CDR2 LQKENI. J gave up 2 bases and V 5 bases, and 7 bases lay outside the gene matches. The DNA of the CDR3 is TGTGCCAGCTCAAGGGCTAGCGGGAGGGGCGCCTACAATGAGCAGTTCTTC. Protein product: CASSRASGRGAYNEQFF.

The rearrangement links TRBV25-1 to TRBJ2-1, with 8 bases identical to TRBD1. The CDR3 covers 14 residues. Trimming cost V 7 bases and J 2 bases; bases outside gene matches: 4. Germline V gene sequence: CDR1 MGHDK, CDR2 SYGVNS. CDR3 amino acids: CASKGQGTYNEQFF. As DNA, the CDR3 is TGTGCCAGCAAAGGACAGGGAACCTACAATGAGCAGTTCTTC.

This clone came up a few times. This sequence joins TRBV6-6 and TRBJ1-5, with 7 bases matching TRBD1. Germline lookup yields CDR1 MNHNY and CDR2 SVGAGI (reference sequence). V lost 6 bases and J lost 2; bases outside the gene matches: 7. The CDR3 contains 15 residues. The CDR3 coding sequence is TGTGCCAGCAGATATACAGGGGAGCGCAATCAGCCCCAGCATTTT. This translates into CASRYTGERNQPQHF.

V is TRBV5-6 and J is TRBJ2-1; D uncertain. The germline V gene encodes CDR1 SGHDT and CDR2 YYEEEE. Trimming pared 0 bases from V and 2 bases from J, leaving 9 bases between. The CDR3 spans 15 residues. The CDR3: CASSLDPYTYNEQFF. In DNA form, the CDR3 reads TGTGCCAGCAGCTTGGATCCGTACACCTACAATGAGCAGTTCTTC.

This clone is a singleton in its sample. The V and J genes are TRBV19 and TRBJ1-5; D is uncertain. Looked up from germline, CDR1 is LNHDA and CDR2 is SQIVND (reference sequence). Trimming pared 3 bases from V and 2 bases from J, leaving 14 bases between. This CDR3 is 16 amino acids long. This chain's CDR3 is CASSILRTAGNQPQHF. The DNA for the CDR3 is TGTGCCAGTAGTATTCTAAGAACAGCGGGCAATCAGCCCCAGCATTTT.

The chain links TRBV27 to TRBJ2-1; TRBD2 might be the D (6 bases). The V gene's germline CDR1 is MNHEY and CDR2 SMNVEV (reference sequence). The ends were cut back, 5 bases at V and 4 bases at J, with 18 bases in the middle. The length of the CDR3 is 16 residues. The CDR3 DNA reads as TGTGCCAGCAGTGCCTCGGGACTCACTACTTACAATGAGCAGTTCTTC. Translating it yields CASSASGLTTYNEQFF.

The chain has TRBV18 and TRBJ2-2; 11 bases match TRBD1. The germline V gene encodes CDR1 KGHSH and CDR2 LQKENI. V shed 4 bases and J 4 bases; nucleotides not matched to a gene: 11. This CDR3 has 18 amino acids. CDR3 in amino acids: CASSRILGQGDLTGELFF. The CDR3 region has the DNA TGTGCCAGCTCACGAATATTGGGACAGGGGGACCTCACCGGGGAGCTGTTTTTT.

The chain couples TRBV29-1 to TRBJ2-1; 8 nucleotides match TRBD1. J gave up 1 base and V 6 bases, and 14 bases lay outside the gene matches. The CDR3 sequence is 17 residues long. The germline V gene has CDR1 SQVTM and CDR2 ANQGSEA. The chain's CDR3 is CSVAGDRGAASYNEQFF. CDR3 in DNA: TGCAGCGTGGCCGGCGACAGGGGAGCCGCATCCTACAATGAGCAGTTCTTC.

The V gene is TRBV6-6, the J gene TRBJ1-1; 7 bases align to TRBD1. V gave up 1 base and J gave up 5 bases; unmatched junction bases: 10. Looked up from germline, CDR1 is MNHNY and CDR2 is SVGAGI (reference sequence). This CDR3 comprises 16 residues. CDR3 coding DNA: TGTGCCAGCAGTTACTTTCAGGGGGTGGATTCTACTGAAGCTTTCTTT. Protein product: CASSYFQGVDSTEAFF.

The J gene is TRBJ2-3, the V gene TRBV10-1, with TRBD1 matching over 12 bases. Germline V CDR1 and CDR2: WNHNN, SYGVQD (reference sequence). V lost 4 bases to trimming and J lost 4 bases; unmatched junction nucleotides: 9. The CDR3 is 17 amino acids. CDR3 in amino acids: CASSGDRDRGPSDTQYF. The DNA for the CDR3 is TGCGCCAGCAGTGGGGATAGGGACAGGGGGCCGTCAGATACGCAGTATTTT.

V usage is TRBV7-9 and J usage is TRBJ2-7, with D possibly matching TRBD1 (6 bases). Germline assignment: CDR1 SEHNR and CDR2 FQNEAQ (reference sequence). The ends were cut back, 5 bases at V and 2 bases at J, with 19 bases in the middle. This CDR3 spans 16 amino acids. The CDR3 sequence is CASSGTLPGAAYEQYF. CDR3 coding DNA: TGTGCCAGCAGCGGGACCCTTCCAGGGGCAGCCTACGAGCAGTACTTC.

The chain's CDR3 is CASSEDRGGSNEQFF. For the CDR3, the DNA is TGTGCCAGCAGTGAGGACAGGGGGGGATCCAATGAGCAGTTCTTC. This sequence joins TRBV6-1 and TRBJ2-1, with 10 nucleotides matching TRBD1. Per germline, CDR1 MNHNS and CDR2 SASEGT. Losses at the gene ends were 3 bases for V and 6 bases for J; bases not matched to a gene: 5. The CDR3 length is 15 residues.

This chain joins TRBV25-1 and TRBJ1-2; no reliable D call. Germline V gives CDR1 MGHDK, CDR2 SYGVNS. The ends were cut back, 4 bases at V and 5 bases at J, with 26 bases in the middle. The length of the CDR3 is 18 residues. This CDR3 is CASSAHSLTEQAGYGYTF. The CDR3 DNA reads TGTGCCAGCAGTGCCCACAGCCTAACAGAGCAGGCGGGGTATGGCTACACCTTC.

Of note for this clone: Additional DNA sequences in this sample encode the identical CDR3. The chain carries TRBV2 and TRBJ1-5, with 7 nucleotides matching TRBD1. The germline gives CDR1 SNHLY, CDR2 FYNNEI. V lost 5 bases and J lost 0; bases outside the gene matches: 1. CDR3 length equals 14 residues. The CDR3 DNA sequence: TGTGCCAGCAGTCGGGACAGTAGCAATCAGCCCCAGCATTTT. This encodes CASSRDSSNQPQHF.

This chain connects TRBV30 to TRBJ1-5; D is perhaps TRBD1 (5 bases). Germline lookup yields CDR1 GTSNPN and CDR2 SVGIG (reference sequence). Trimming stripped 5 bases from V and 0 bases from J, with 11 bases between. The CDR3 has 14 residues. CDR3 region: CAWEHRNSNQPQHF. DNA of the CDR3: TGTGCCTGGGAACACAGGAATAGCAATCAGCCCCAGCATTTT.

CDR3 in amino acids: CASSRPGTGLHSPLHF. The CDR3 DNA reads as TGTGCCAGCAGCCGGCCCGGGACAGGGCTCCATTCACCCCTCCACTTT. This chain links TRBV5-6 with TRBJ1-6; TRBD1 agrees at 9 bases. V gave up 4 bases and J gave up 8 bases; unmatched junction bases: 10. Germline lookup yields CDR1 SGHDT and CDR2 YYEEEE. This CDR3 comprises 16 residues.

This clone has only a few counts. The chain recombines TRBV6-5 with TRBJ1-5; TRBD1 agrees at 7 bases. From germline, CDR1 is MNHEY and CDR2 SVGAGI. The CDR3 is 13 amino acids. With V trimmed by 7 bases and J by 7 bases, 7 bases remained unmatched. The CDR3 protein is CASTDQTGQPQHF. CDR3 sequence (DNA): TGTGCCAGCACCGACCAGACAGGGCAGCCCCAGCATTTT.